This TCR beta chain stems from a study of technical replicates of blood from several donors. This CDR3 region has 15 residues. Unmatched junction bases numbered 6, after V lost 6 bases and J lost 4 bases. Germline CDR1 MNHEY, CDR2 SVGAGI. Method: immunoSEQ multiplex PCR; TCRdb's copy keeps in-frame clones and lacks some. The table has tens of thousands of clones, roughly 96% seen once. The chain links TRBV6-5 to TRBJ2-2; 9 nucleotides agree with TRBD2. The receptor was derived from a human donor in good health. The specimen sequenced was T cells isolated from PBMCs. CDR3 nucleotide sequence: TGTGCCAGCAGCCCAGCGGGGGGACTCACCGGGGAGCTGTTTTTT. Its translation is CASSPAGGLTGELFF.